One sample yielded the 7 T cell receptor beta chains listed below, sequenced in a study of cytomegalovirus exposure and HLA in healthy donors. 13 Jbeta primers and 60 Vbeta primers were used for the PCR. TCRdb keeps only in-frame clones here, not all; method: immunoSEQ multiplex PCR. Here the sample spans over 100,000 clones, 10% being singletons. Material for sequencing was PBMCs. The receptor source for this set is a man between 35 and 55 years old in good health and CMV-seropositive.

The chain recombines TRBV20-1 with TRBJ2-3, with D uncertain. This CDR3 has 11 residues. Germline V gene lookup returns CDR1 DFQATT and CDR2 SNEGSKA (reference sequence). Trimming cost V 3 bases and J 4 bases, with 5 bases left between them. The CDR3, as DNA: TGCAGTGCTAGGAGGCCAGATACGCAGTATTTT. This sequence encodes CSARRPDTQYF.

V is TRBV5-1 and J is TRBJ2-1, with 8 bases identical to TRBD2. The trim removed 7 bases at V and 10 bases at J, leaving 16 bases unmatched. The CDR3 contains 15 residues. Germline V gives CDR1 SGHRS, CDR2 YFSETQ. The CDR3 nucleotides are TGCGCCAGCGGGATCACTAGCGGTTTCGGGGGAGAGCAGTTCTTC. Its translation is CASGITSGFGGEQFF.

This clone was recorded a few times. The J gene is TRBJ2-7, the V gene TRBV7-3, with D perhaps matching TRBD1 (6 bases). V was cut by 2 bases and J by 2 bases, with 10 bases left in between. Germline CDR1 is SGHTA and CDR2 is FQGTGA. The CDR3 spans 14 residues. The CDR3 DNA reads TGTGCCAGCAGCTTATCAGGGGCCCCCTACGAGCAGTACTTC. This sequence encodes CASSLSGAPYEQYF. Variable domain in full (rest from reference TRBV7-3 and TRBJ2-7): GAGVSQTPSNKVTEKGKYVELRCDPISGHTALYWYRQSLGQGPEFLIYFQGTGAADDSGLPNDRFFAVRPEGSVSTLKIQRTERGDSAVYLCASSLSGAPYEQYFGPGTRLTVT.

This clone was counted between two and nine times. The J gene is TRBJ2-5, the V gene TRBV6-5; the match to TRBD2 covers 11 bases. The better agreement between TRBJ2-7 and the DNA end casts doubt on the J call. The length of the CDR3 is 16 residues. Germline-derived CDR1 and CDR2 are MNHEY and SVGAGI. The CDR3 bases are TGTGCCAGCAGTTTTGGTAGCGGGAGGGCTTCCTACGAGCAGTACTTC. It encodes CASSFGSGRASYEQYF.

This clone has only a few counts. The chain couples TRBV28 to TRBJ1-2; 7 bases are shared with TRBD1. Trimming cost V 5 bases and J 7 bases; bases outside gene matches: 7. CDR3 size: 13 residues. The germline CDR1 and CDR2 sequences are MDHEN and SYDVKM. The CDR3: CASSPTGQIGYTF. As DNA, the CDR3 is TGTGCCAGCAGTCCTACGGGACAGATTGGCTACACCTTC.

This clone turned up a few times. V usage is TRBV7-3 and J usage is TRBJ2-7; D is ambiguous. Trimming removed 0 bases from V and 2 bases from J, with 17 bases in between. The CDR3 is 17 residues long. CDR1 SGHTA and CDR2 FQGTGA come from the germline V gene. CDR3 region: CASSLTPVPFHAYEQYF. Here the CDR3 DNA reads TGTGCCAGCAGCTTAACCCCGGTCCCCTTCCACGCCTACGAGCAGTACTTC.

This clone was seen a few times. This chain joins TRBV7-6 and TRBJ2-1, with TRBD2 matching over 13 bases. The CDR3 loop spans 15 amino acids. The germline V gene has CDR1 SGHVS and CDR2 FNYEAQ. J lost 8 bases, V lost 1 base, and 2 bases had no gene match. The CDR3 sequence is CASSLELAGGHEQFF. In nucleotides, the CDR3 is TGTGCCAGCAGCTTAGAACTAGCGGGAGGGCATGAGCAGTTCTTC.